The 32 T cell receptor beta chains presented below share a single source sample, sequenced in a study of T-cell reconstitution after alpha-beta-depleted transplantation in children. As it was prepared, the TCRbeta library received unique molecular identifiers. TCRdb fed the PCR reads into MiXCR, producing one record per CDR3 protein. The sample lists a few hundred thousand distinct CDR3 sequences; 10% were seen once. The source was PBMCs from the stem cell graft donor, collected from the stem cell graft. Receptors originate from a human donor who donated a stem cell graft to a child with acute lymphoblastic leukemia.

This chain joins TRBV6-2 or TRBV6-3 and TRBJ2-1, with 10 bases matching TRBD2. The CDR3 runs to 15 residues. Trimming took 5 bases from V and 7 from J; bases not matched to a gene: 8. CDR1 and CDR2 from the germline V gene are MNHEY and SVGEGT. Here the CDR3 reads CASSPQPSGSNEQFF. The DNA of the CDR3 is TGTGCCAGCAGTCCCCAGCCTAGCGGGAGTAATGAGCAGTTCTTC.

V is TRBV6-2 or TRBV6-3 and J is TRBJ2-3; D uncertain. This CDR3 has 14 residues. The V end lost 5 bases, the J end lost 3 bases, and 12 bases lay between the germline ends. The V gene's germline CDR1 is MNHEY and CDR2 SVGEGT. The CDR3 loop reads CASSTTSPTDTQYF. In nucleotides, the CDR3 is TGTGCCAGCAGTACTACGAGCCCAACAGATACGCAGTATTTT.

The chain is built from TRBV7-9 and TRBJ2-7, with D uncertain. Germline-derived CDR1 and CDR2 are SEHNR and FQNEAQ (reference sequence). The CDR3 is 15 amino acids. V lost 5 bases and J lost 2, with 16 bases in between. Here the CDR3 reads CASSPSVGRAYEQYF. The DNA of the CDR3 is TGTGCCAGCAGCCCCAGTGTGGGAAGAGCCTACGAGCAGTACTTC.

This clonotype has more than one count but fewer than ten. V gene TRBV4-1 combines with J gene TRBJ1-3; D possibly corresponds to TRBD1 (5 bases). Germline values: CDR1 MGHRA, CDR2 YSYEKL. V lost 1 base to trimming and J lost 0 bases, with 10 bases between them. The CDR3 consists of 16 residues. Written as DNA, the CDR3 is TGCGCCAGCAGCCAAGCCGGGGGGGGCTCTGGAAACACCATATATTTT. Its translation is CASSQAGGGSGNTIYF.

CDR3 in DNA: TGCAGTGCTAGACCAGATCCCCTAGCGGGGGTCTCTGGGGCCAACGTCCTGACTTTC. Its translation: CSARPDPLAGVSGANVLTF. V gene TRBV20-1 combines with J gene TRBJ2-6, with 10 bases identical to TRBD2. Germline lookup yields CDR1 DFQATT and CDR2 SNEGSKA (reference sequence). V gave up 2 bases and J gave up 0 bases; unmatched junction bases: 10. The CDR3 contains 19 residues.

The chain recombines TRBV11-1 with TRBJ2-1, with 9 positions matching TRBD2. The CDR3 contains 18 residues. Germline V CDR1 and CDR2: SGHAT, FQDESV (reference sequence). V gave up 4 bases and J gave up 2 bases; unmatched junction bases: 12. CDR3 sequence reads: CASSSRTSDIGTYNEQFF. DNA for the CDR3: TGTGCCAGCAGCTCCAGGACTAGCGACATTGGAACCTACAATGAGCAGTTCTTC.

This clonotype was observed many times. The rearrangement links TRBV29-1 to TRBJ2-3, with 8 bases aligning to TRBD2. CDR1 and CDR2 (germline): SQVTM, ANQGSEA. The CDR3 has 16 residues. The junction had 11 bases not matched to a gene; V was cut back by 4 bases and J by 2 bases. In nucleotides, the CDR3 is TGCAGCGTTGCTCCCGGGACTAGTTTCTTCACAGATACGCAGTATTTT. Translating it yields CSVAPGTSFFTDTQYF.

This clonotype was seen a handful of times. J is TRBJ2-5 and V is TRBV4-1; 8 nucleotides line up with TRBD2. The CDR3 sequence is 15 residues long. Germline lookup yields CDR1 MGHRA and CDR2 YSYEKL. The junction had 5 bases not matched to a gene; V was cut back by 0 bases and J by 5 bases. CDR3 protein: CASSQEWTSRETQYF. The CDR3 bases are TGCGCCAGCAGCCAAGAGTGGACTAGCAGGGAGACCCAGTACTTC.

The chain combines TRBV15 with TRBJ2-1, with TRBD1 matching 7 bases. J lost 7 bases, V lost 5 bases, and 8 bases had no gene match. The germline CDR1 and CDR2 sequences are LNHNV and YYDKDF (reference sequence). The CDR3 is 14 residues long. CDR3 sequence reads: CATSGDRASNEQFF. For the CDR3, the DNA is TGTGCCACCAGCGGTGACAGGGCTTCTAATGAGCAGTTCTTC.

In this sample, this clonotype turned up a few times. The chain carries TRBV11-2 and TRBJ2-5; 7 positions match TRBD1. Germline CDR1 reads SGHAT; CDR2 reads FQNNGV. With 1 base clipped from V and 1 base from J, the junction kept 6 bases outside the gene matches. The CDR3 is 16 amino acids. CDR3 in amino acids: CASSLGWDSRQETQYF. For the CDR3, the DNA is TGTGCCAGCAGCTTAGGGTGGGACAGTCGCCAAGAGACCCAGTACTTC.

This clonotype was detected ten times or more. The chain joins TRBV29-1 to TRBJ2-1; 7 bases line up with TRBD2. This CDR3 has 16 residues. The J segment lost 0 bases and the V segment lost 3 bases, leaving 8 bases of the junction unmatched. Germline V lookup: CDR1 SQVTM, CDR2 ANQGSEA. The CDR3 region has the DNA TGCAGCGTTGATGGCTGGCTAGCGGTCTCCTACAATGAGCAGTTCTTC. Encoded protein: CSVDGWLAVSYNEQFF.

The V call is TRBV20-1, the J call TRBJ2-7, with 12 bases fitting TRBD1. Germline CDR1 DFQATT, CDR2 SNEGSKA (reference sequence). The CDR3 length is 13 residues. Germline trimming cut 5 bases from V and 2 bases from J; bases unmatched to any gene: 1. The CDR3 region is CSAGDRGPYEQYF. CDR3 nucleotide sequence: TGCAGTGCTGGGGACAGGGGGCCCTACGAGCAGTACTTC.

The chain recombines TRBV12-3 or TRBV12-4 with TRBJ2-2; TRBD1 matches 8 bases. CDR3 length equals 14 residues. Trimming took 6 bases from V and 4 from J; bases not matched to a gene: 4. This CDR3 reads CASSPTGATGELFF. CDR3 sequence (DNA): TGTGCCAGCAGCCCGACAGGGGCCACCGGGGAGCTGTTTTTT.

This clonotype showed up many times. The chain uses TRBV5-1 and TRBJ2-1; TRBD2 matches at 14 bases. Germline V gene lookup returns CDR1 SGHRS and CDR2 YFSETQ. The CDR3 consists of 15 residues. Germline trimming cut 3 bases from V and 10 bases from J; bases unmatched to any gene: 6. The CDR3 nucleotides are TGCGCCAGCAGCTCCGGGACTAGCGGGAGTAGCGAGCAGTTCTTC. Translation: CASSSGTSGSSEQFF.

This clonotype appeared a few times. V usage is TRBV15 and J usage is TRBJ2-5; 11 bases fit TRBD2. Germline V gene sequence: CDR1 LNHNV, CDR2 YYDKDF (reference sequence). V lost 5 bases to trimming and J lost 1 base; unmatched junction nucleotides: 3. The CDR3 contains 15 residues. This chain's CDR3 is CATSPGTSGQETQYF. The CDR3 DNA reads TGTGCCACCAGCCCCGGGACTAGCGGCCAAGAGACCCAGTACTTC.

CDR3 protein: CATSDSGHNRDNEQFF. CDR3 in DNA: TGTGCCACCAGTGACAGCGGACACAACCGAGACAATGAGCAGTTCTTC. This sequence joins TRBV24-1 and TRBJ2-1; the D call may be TRBD1 or TRBD2 (5 bases each). Trimming cost V 4 bases and J 5 bases, with 17 bases left between them. The CDR3 covers 16 residues. The germline V gene encodes CDR1 KGHDR and CDR2 SFDVKD.

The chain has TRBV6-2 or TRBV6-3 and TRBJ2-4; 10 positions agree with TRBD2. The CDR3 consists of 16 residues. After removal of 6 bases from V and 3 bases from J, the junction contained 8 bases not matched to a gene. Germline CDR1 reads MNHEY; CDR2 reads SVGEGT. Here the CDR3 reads CASRPSTSGYKNIQYF. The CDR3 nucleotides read TGTGCCAGCAGGCCCTCGACTAGCGGGTACAAAAACATTCAGTACTTC.

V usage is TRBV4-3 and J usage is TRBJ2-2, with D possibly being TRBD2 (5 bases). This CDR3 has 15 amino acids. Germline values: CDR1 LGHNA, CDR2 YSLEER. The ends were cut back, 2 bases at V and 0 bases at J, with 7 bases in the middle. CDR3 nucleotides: TGCGCCAGCAGCCAATTCGGGGCGAACACCGGGGAGCTGTTTTTT. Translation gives CASSQFGANTGELFF.

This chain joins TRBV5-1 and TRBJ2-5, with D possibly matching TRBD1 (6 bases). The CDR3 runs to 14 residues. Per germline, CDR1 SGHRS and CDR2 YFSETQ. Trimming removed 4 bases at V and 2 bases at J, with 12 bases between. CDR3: CASSHRVGQETQYF. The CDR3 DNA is TGCGCCAGCAGCCACAGGGTTGGTCAAGAGACCCAGTACTTC. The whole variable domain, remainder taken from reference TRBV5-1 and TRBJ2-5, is KAGVTQTPRYLIKTRGQQVTLSCSPISGHRSVSWYQQTPGQGLQFLFEYFSETQRNKGNFPGRFSGRQFSNSRSEMNVSTLELGDSALYLCASSHRVGQETQYFGPGTRLLVL.

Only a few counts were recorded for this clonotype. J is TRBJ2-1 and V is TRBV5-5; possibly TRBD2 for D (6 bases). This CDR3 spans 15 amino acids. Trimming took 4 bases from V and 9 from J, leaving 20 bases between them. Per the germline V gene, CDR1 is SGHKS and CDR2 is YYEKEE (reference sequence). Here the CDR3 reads CASSGGSHRTGEQFF. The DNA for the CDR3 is TGTGCCAGCAGCGGGGGGTCTCACCGGACCGGTGAGCAGTTCTTC. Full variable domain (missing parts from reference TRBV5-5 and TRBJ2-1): DAGVTQSPTHLIKTRGQQVTLRCSPISGHKSVSWYQQVLGQGPQFIFQYYEKEERGRGNFPDRFSARQFPNYSSELNVNALLLGDSALYLCASSGGSHRTGEQFFGPGTRLTVL.

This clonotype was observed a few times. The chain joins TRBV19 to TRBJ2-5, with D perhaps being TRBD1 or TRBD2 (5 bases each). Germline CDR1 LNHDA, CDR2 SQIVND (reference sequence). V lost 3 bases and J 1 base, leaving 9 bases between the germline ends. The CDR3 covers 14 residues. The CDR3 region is CASSIRESQETQYF. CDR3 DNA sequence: TGTGCCAGTAGTATCAGGGAGAGCCAAGAGACCCAGTACTTC.

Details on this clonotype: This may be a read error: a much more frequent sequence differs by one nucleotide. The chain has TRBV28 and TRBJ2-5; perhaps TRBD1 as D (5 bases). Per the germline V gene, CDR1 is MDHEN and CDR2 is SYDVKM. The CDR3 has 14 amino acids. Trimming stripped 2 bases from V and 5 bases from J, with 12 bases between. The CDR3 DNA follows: TGTGCCAGCAGTTTAAAAGGGGCCCGCGAGACCCAGTACTTC. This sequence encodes CASSLKGARETQYF.

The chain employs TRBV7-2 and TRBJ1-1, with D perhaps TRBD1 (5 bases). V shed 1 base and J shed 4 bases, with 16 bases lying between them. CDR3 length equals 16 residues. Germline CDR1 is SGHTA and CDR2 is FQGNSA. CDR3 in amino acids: CASSLVPPQGRTEAFF. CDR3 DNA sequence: TGTGCCAGCAGCTTAGTCCCCCCGCAGGGCCGCACTGAAGCTTTCTTT.

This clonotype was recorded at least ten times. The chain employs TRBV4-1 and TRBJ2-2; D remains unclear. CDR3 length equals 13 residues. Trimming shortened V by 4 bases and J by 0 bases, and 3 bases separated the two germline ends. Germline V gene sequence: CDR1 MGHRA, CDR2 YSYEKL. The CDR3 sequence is CASSPTNTGELFF. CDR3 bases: TGCGCCAGCAGCCCTACGAACACCGGGGAGCTGTTTTTT.

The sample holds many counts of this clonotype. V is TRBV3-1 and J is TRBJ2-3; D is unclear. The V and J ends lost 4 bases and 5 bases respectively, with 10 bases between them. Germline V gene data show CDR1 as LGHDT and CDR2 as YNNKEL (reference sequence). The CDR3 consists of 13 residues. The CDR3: CASSLGVRDTQYF. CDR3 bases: TGTGCCAGCAGCCTAGGCGTCAGAGATACGCAGTATTTT.

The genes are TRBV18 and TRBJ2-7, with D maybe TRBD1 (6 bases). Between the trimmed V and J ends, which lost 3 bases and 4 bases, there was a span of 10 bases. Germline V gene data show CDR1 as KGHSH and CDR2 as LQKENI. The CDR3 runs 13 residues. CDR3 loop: CASSPRQVYEQYF. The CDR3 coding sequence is TGTGCCAGCTCACCCCGACAGGTTTACGAGCAGTACTTC.

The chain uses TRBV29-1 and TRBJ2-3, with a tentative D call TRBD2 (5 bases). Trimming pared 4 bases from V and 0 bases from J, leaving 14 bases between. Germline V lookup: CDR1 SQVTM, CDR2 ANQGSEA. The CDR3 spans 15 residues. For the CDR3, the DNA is TGCAGCGTTGTAACCGGGGAGAAGAGCACAGATACGCAGTATTTT. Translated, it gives CSVVTGEKSTDTQYF.

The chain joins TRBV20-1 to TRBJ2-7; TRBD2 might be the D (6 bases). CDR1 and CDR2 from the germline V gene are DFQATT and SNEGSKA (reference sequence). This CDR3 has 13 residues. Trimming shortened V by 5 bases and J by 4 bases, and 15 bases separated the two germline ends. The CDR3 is CSADRRGLYEQYF. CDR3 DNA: TGCAGTGCTGATAGGAGGGGCCTATACGAGCAGTACTTC.

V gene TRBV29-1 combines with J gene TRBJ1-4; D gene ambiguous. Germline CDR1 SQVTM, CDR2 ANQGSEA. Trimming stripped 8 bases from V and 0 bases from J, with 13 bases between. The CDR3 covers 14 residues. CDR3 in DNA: TGCAGCTTATCGGTTCCGTCAACTAATGAAAAACTGTTTTTT. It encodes CSLSVPSTNEKLFF.

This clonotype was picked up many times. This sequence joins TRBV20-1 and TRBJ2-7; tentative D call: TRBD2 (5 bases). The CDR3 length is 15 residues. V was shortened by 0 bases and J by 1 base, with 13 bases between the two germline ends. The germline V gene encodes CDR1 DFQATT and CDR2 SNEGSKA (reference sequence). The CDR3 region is CSARDTSSGSYEQYF. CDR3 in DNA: TGCAGTGCTAGAGATACTTCCAGCGGATCCTACGAGCAGTACTTC.

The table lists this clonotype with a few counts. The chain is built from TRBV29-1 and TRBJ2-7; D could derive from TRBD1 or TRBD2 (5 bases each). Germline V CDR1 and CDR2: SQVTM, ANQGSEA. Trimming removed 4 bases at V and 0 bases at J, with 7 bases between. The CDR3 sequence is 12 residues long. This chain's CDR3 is CSVGDGSYEQYF. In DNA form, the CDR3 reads TGCAGCGTTGGGGACGGCTCCTACGAGCAGTACTTC.

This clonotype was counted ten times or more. The CDR3 DNA sequence: TGTGCCAGCAGCTTAGTCGGGACTAGCGGGAGAGGGAGAAATGAGCAGTTCTTC. This sequence encodes CASSLVGTSGRGRNEQFF. This chain links TRBV7-6 with TRBJ2-1; 14 nucleotides line up with TRBD2. The junction had 9 bases not matched to a gene; V was cut back by 1 base and J by 7 bases. The germline gives CDR1 SGHVS, CDR2 FNYEAQ. The CDR3 has 18 amino acids. The whole variable domain, remainder taken from reference TRBV7-6 and TRBJ2-1, is GAGVSQSPRYKVTKRGQDVALRCDPISGHVSLYWYRQALGQGPEFLTYFNYEAQQDKSGLPNDRFSAERPEGSISTLTIQRTEQRDSAMYRCASSLVGTSGRGRNEQFFGPGTRLTVL.